This TCR beta chain is from a study of blood T cell dynamics during melanoma immunotherapy. The protocol was immunoSEQ multiplex PCR, while the TCRdb copy is restricted to in-frame clones and leaves out a portion. The profile shows 6,300 or so clones, nearly 95% of them singletons. The time point is: pre-treatment baseline. Germline assignment: CDR1 MDHEN and CDR2 SYDVKM. This CDR3 is 14 amino acids long. Trimming stripped 1 base from V and 5 bases from J, with 11 bases between. This clone showed up just a few times. Source: cell-free DNA from blood, taken from a patient treated with checkpoint blockade. The sequence was collected from a human donor with melanoma. The chain recombines TRBV28 with TRBJ1-1; possible D gene TRBD1, 6 bases. The CDR3 DNA reads TGTGCCAGCAGTTTATCGGCCAGGGGAACTGAAGCTTTCTTT. Its translation: CASSLSARGTEAFF.